A single sample is the source of the 9 T cell receptor beta chains below, sequenced in a study of T cell repertoires in cytomegalovirus infection. TCRdb redid the calling of the reads with MiXCR, one entry per CDR3 protein. The table includes some 150,000 distinct CDR3 sequences, less than 25% detected once. What was sequenced was PBMCs. These receptor sequences come from a human donor in good health (CMV status not recorded). Some clones in this sample may be carry-over from other donors' samples.

This chain links TRBV28 with TRBJ1-5, with a weak D call TRBD1 (5 bases). V shed 6 bases and J shed 7 bases, with 19 bases lying between them. Germline CDR1 is MDHEN and CDR2 is SYDVKM. The CDR3 covers 15 residues. CDR3 protein: CASRIRVSRGQPQHF. CDR3 sequence (DNA): TGTGCCAGCAGGATTAGAGTCAGTAGGGGCCAGCCCCAGCATTTT.

This clonotype occurred many times. This CDR3 reads CAKCKGGGRINEQFF. The DNA of the CDR3 is TGTGCCAAGTGCAAAGGGGGGGGGCGGATCAATGAGCAGTTCTTC. V is TRBV7-2 and J is TRBJ2-1, with D possibly matching TRBD2 (7 bases). V was shortened by 10 bases and J by 6 bases, with 22 bases between the two germline ends. Per the germline V gene, CDR1 is SGHTA and CDR2 is FQGNSA. CDR3 length: 15 amino acids. The full variable domain, rest sourced from reference TRBV7-2 and TRBJ2-1, is GAGVSQSPSNKVTEKGKDVELRCDPISGHTALYWYRQSLGQGLEFLIYFQGNSAPDKSGLPSDRFSAERTGGSVSTLTIQRTQQEDSAVYLCAKCKGGGRINEQFFGPGTRLTVL.

This clonotype appeared a few times. The gene calls are TRBV7-2 and TRBJ2-3; 14 nucleotides line up with TRBD2. This CDR3 is built from 16 residues. V lost 3 bases to trimming and J lost 3 bases; unmatched junction nucleotides: 2. From germline, CDR1 is SGHTA and CDR2 FQGNSA. This CDR3 is CASSLTSGRGTDTQYF. The DNA for the CDR3 is TGTGCCAGCAGCTTGACTAGCGGGAGGGGGACAGATACGCAGTATTTT. Full variable domain (outside the CDR3, taken from reference TRBV7-2 and TRBJ2-3): GAGVSQSPSNKVTEKGKDVELRCDPISGHTALYWYRQSLGQGLEFLIYFQGNSAPDKSGLPSDRFSAERTGGSVSTLTIQRTQQEDSAVYLCASSLTSGRGTDTQYFGPGTRLTVL.

The CDR3 loop reads CATSDFPGGGDIEQFF. DNA for the CDR3: TGTGCCACCAGTGATTTTCCGGGAGGGGGGGACATTGAGCAGTTCTTC. The chain has TRBV24-1 and TRBJ2-1; 8 bases line up with TRBD2. V shed 1 base and J 9 bases; nucleotides not matched to a gene: 10. The CDR3 extends over 16 amino acids. The V gene's germline CDR1 is KGHDR and CDR2 SFDVKD.

V gene TRBV20-1 combines with J gene TRBJ2-2; TRBD2 is a possible D gene (5 bases). Trimming took 6 bases from V and 4 from J, leaving 15 bases between them. The CDR3 sequence is 14 residues long. Germline V gives CDR1 DFQATT, CDR2 SNEGSKA (reference sequence). In DNA, the CDR3 is TGCAGTGCCAGGAAACCGGAGGTCACCGGGGAGCTGTTTTTT. Translated: CSARKPEVTGELFF.

The CDR3 sequence: CASSQELQGVAKNIQYF. The CDR3 DNA reads TGCGCCAGCAGCCAAGAACTACAGGGTGTAGCCAAAAACATTCAGTACTTC. The chain links TRBV4-1 to TRBJ2-4, with D perhaps TRBD1 (6 bases). The germline gives CDR1 MGHRA, CDR2 YSYEKL. Trimming removed 0 bases from V and 0 bases from J, with 12 bases in between. The CDR3 has 17 residues.

On this clonotype itself: At one end, the junction sequence differs from germline, possibly due to a read error. J is TRBJ2-5 and V is TRBV7-7, with TRBD1 matching 7 bases. Germline lookup yields CDR1 SSHAT and CDR2 FNYEAQ (reference sequence). The CDR3 runs 15 residues. The chain's CDR3 is CASSSRRDREETQYF. The CDR3 DNA reads TGTGCTAGCAGCTCGCGCCGGGACAGAGAAGAGACCCAGTACTTC.

The V and J genes are TRBV14 and TRBJ2-7, with D uncertain. Germline CDR1 reads SGHDN; CDR2 reads FVKESK. V lost 0 bases to trimming and J lost 0 bases, with 12 bases between them. The CDR3 extends over 16 amino acids. Written as DNA, the CDR3 is TGTGCCAGCAGCCAAGATGAAGCTGCCTACTCCTACGAGCAGTACTTC. This sequence encodes CASSQDEAAYSYEQYF.

There are many counts of this clonotype. The gene calls are TRBV7-2 and TRBJ2-3; D ambiguous. This CDR3 has 15 residues. V lost 1 base, J lost 0 bases, and 8 bases lay in between. Germline V lookup: CDR1 SGHTA, CDR2 FQGNSA. This CDR3 reads CASSLDRFSTDTQYF. In nucleotides, the CDR3 is TGTGCCAGCAGCTTAGATCGGTTCAGCACAGATACGCAGTATTTT.